The sequence of this TCR beta chain was determined in a study of response to subunit inactivated influenza vaccine. This clonotype was counted a few times. Its antigen is unknown. TCRdb re-called the RT-PCR reads with MiXCR, one entry per CDR3 protein. This table holds approximately 570,000 distinct CDR3 sequences, 7.6% found once. The CDR3 is made up of 13 amino acids. CDR1 is DFQATT, CDR2 SNEGSKA, per germline (reference sequence). The V end was cut by 1 base, the J end by 1 base, with 7 bases between. Points from the study as a whole: After each seasonal influenza vaccination, few new T cells are recruited, the authors suggested.

This TCR was sampled from a man aged 45-69 years who received an inactivated influenza vaccine. The rearrangement uses TRBV20-1 and TRBJ1-1; D gene ambiguous. The specimen comprised PBMCs from blood, sampled around 25 months after vaccination. CDR3 residues: CSARVSGNTEAFF. Here the CDR3 DNA reads TGCAGTGCTAGAGTCTCCGGGAACACTGAAGCTTTCTTT.